This T cell receptor beta chain is from a study of vaccination effects on CD4 cells after COVID-19. Study findings and constraints: There was only 1 of 255 vaccine-induced clones in healthy vaccinees that cross-reacted with common cold coronaviruses. By a late point after vaccination, infection- and vaccine-induced clones had shrunk markedly through clonal contraction.

On this clone itself: Its antigen is undetermined.

Sequencing used immunoSEQ multiplex PCR; TCRdb keeps in-frame clones, though not all of them. The repertoire has around 71,000 clones, approximately 70% of them found once; the top ten carry about 4.1%. The CDR3 runs 15 residues. V shed 3 bases and J 2 bases; nucleotides not matched to a gene: 7. Germline lookup yields CDR1 SGHRS and CDR2 YFSETQ. ViraFEST expansion of antigen-specific CD4+ T cells with viral peptide pools preceded sequencing. Culture lasted about ten days before CD4+ T cell isolation. No vaccinee had earlier SARS-CoV-2 infection, and nucleocapsid antibodies were negative. Peptides at 8.5 to 10 ug/ml and IL-2 at 9.5 to 10 IU/ml were added to more than 1.5 million PBMC per well. On day 3 and again on day 7, half the medium was replaced with IL-2 medium.

The sequence came from a human donor who received a COVID-19 vaccine. The chain is built from TRBV5-1 and TRBJ1-2; 7 bases match TRBD1. The sample consisted of CD4+ T cells from PBMCs cultured with HCoV-OC43 spike peptides, taken before COVID-19 vaccination. The sample's subset: HCoV-OC43 spike overlapping peptide pool stimulation. The CDR3 loop reads CASSSGDSKNYGYTF. In nucleotides, the CDR3 is TGCGCCAGCAGCTCGGGGGACAGCAAAAACTATGGCTACACCTTC.